One sample yielded the 26 T cell receptor beta chains listed below, sequenced in a study of a mutant IDH1 vaccine in newly diagnosed glioma. Libraries were prepared by immunoSEQ multiplex PCR; TCRdb keeps only in-frame clonotypes and omits some of them. The data hold about 30,000 clones, with roughly 80% observed a single time. No cognate antigen is known for these TCRs. Sample time point: week 5, during vaccination. Mutant IDH1 20-mer peptide, at 300 ug, made up each vaccine dose, with topical imiquimod. The sample here was PBMCs, taken from a glioma patient whose treatment included an IDH1 peptide vaccine. The receptors come from a man aged 30 to 39 with glioma.

The chain combines TRBV19 with TRBJ1-2; no definite D call. The CDR3 runs to 13 residues. Trimming removed 4 bases from V and 2 bases from J, with 8 bases in between. Germline CDR1 reads LNHDA; CDR2 reads SQIVND (reference sequence). CDR3 bases: TGTGCCAGTAGTACCCGGGAGAACTATGGCTACACCTTC. It yields the protein CASSTRENYGYTF.

The chain recombines TRBV2 with TRBJ1-2; TRBD1 matches at 7 bases. Trimming took 4 bases from V and 3 from J; bases not matched to a gene: 5. The germline V gene encodes CDR1 SNHLY and CDR2 FYNNEI. The CDR3 runs 14 residues. For the CDR3, the DNA is TGTGCCAGCAGTGGGGGGCAGGGGGACTATGGCTACACCTTC. Its translation: CASSGGQGDYGYTF.

The chain joins TRBV5-8 to TRBJ2-2, with a tentative D call TRBD2 (6 bases). The CDR3 loop spans 17 amino acids. The V and J ends lost 0 bases and 4 bases respectively, with 16 bases between them. Looked up from germline, CDR1 is SGHTS and CDR2 is YDEGEE. This chain's CDR3 is CASSLESGWSSTGELFF. The CDR3 DNA is TGTGCCAGCAGCTTGGAGAGCGGGTGGAGTAGCACCGGGGAGCTGTTTTTT.

The chain recombines TRBV4-3 with TRBJ2-3, with TRBD2 matching 14 bases. V dropped 3 bases and J dropped 3; count of bases not matched to a gene: 11. Looked up from germline, CDR1 is LGHNA and CDR2 is YSLEER. This CDR3 comprises 19 residues. The CDR3 coding sequence is TGCGCCAGCAGCCATTGGCGGGGGACTAGCGGGGGAGGTACAGATACGCAGTATTTT. Translated: CASSHWRGTSGGGTDTQYF.

The J gene is TRBJ2-5, the V gene TRBV18; no firm D call. The V and J ends lost 6 bases and 5 bases respectively, with 10 bases between them. The germline V gene encodes CDR1 KGHSH and CDR2 LQKENI. The CDR3 totals 12 residues. CDR3 amino acids: CASSHLGETQYF. The CDR3 DNA is TGTGCCAGCTCCCACCTGGGGGAGACCCAGTACTTC.

The rearrangement joins TRBV4-1 to TRBJ2-5; maybe TRBD2 (6 bases). V was cut by 1 base and J by 6 bases, with 15 bases left in between. CDR1 MGHRA and CDR2 YSYEKL come from the germline V gene. CDR3 length: 15 residues. The DNA for the CDR3 is TGCGCCAGCAGCCAAGTGGAGGGTGTGGGGAAGACCCAGTACTTC. Its protein product is CASSQVEGVGKTQYF.

In this sample, this clone turned up a few times. The CDR3 sequence: CASSSTGQGISTEAFF. The CDR3 nucleotides read TGTGCCAGCTCATCGACGGGACAGGGGATATCCACTGAAGCTTTCTTT. V usage is TRBV18 and J usage is TRBJ1-1, with 10 bases fitting TRBD1. The germline V gene has CDR1 KGHSH and CDR2 LQKENI. The CDR3 has 16 amino acids. With V trimmed by 5 bases and J by 4 bases, 10 bases remained unmatched. The full variable domain, rest sourced from reference TRBV18 and TRBJ1-1, is NAGVMQNPRHLVRRRGQEARLRCSPMKGHSHVYWYRQLPEEGLKFMVYLQKENIIDESGMPKERFSAEFPKEGPSILRIQQVVRGDSAAYFCASSSTGQGISTEAFFGQGTRLTVV.

This clone was counted a single time. The V and J genes are TRBV27 and TRBJ1-5; D is possibly TRBD1 (6 bases). From germline, CDR1 is MNHEY and CDR2 SMNVEV (reference sequence). The CDR3 totals 18 residues. With 0 bases removed from V and 4 bases from J, the gap between germline ends came to 19 bases. The CDR3 DNA reads as TGTGCCAGCAGTTTATCCTTAAAACCCGGGACACTAAATCAGCCCCAGCATTTT. Its translation: CASSLSLKPGTLNQPQHF.

The CDR3 coding sequence is TGTGCCAGCAGCCAAGGACCGTCCGGCTACGAGCAGTACTTC. Translation: CASSQGPSGYEQYF. V is TRBV27 and J is TRBJ2-7; no reliable D call. The CDR3 extends over 14 amino acids. V was pared by 6 bases and J by 3 bases, with 15 bases between. CDR1 and CDR2 from the germline V gene are MNHEY and SMNVEV (reference sequence).

This chain uses TRBV19 with TRBJ2-7; a possible D gene is TRBD1 (5 bases). V was pared by 1 base and J by 2 bases, with 9 bases between. From germline, CDR1 is LNHDA and CDR2 SQIVND (reference sequence). CDR3 length: 14 amino acids. The DNA of the CDR3 is TGTGCCAGTAGTATAGCCGGCAGGGCCTACGAGCAGTACTTC. This sequence encodes CASSIAGRAYEQYF.

The chain has TRBV4-1 and TRBJ2-6, with 10 bases lining up with TRBD1. Germline CDR1 is MGHRA and CDR2 is YSYEKL. The junction had 9 bases not matched to a gene; V was cut back by 3 bases and J by 1 base. CDR3 size: 19 residues. CDR3 nucleotides: TGCGCCAGCAGCCAGCTGGCCGGGACAGGGGAGTCTGGGGCCAACGTCCTGACTTTC. Residues: CASSQLAGTGESGANVLTF.

The chain has TRBV28 and TRBJ1-5; D gene ambiguous. The CDR3 spans 14 residues. V gave up 7 bases and J gave up 7 bases, with 17 bases separating them. Germline-derived CDR1 and CDR2 are MDHEN and SYDVKM. CDR3 bases: TGTGCCAGCAATCTGCTGGCGGGAAGCCAGCCCCAGCATTTT. This encodes CASNLLAGSQPQHF.

The rearrangement joins TRBV6-6 to TRBJ2-1; TRBD1 aligns across 8 bases. The CDR3 is 15 residues long. V shed 0 bases, J shed 9 bases, and the junction held 7 bases outside the gene matches. Germline CDR1 is MNHNY and CDR2 is SVGAGI (reference sequence). The CDR3 nucleotides read TGTGCCAGCAGTTACTCGTTGGACAGGGTTAGTGAGCAGTTCTTC. Protein product: CASSYSLDRVSEQFF.

V and J are TRBV5-4 and TRBJ2-1, with D perhaps assigned TRBD1 or TRBD2 (5 bases each). This CDR3 comprises 14 residues. Germline CDR1 and CDR2: SGHNT and YYREEE (reference sequence). Trimming removed 3 bases from V and 3 bases from J, with 10 bases in between. CDR3 sequence (DNA): TGTGCCAGCAGCTGGGACCCAGACTACAATGAGCAGTTCTTC. Translating it yields CASSWDPDYNEQFF. Filled out from reference TRBV5-4 and TRBJ2-1, the complete variable domain reads ETGVTQSPTHLIKTRGQQVTLRCSSQSGHNTVSWYQQALGQGPQFIFQYYREEENGRGNFPPRFSGLQFPNYSSELNVNALELDDSALYLCASSWDPDYNEQFFGPGTRLTVL.

This clone was recorded only once. The chain joins TRBV5-6 to TRBJ2-3, with 14 nucleotides matching TRBD2. The CDR3 is 16 residues long. Germline CDR1 is SGHDT and CDR2 is YYEEEE. Trimming cost V 4 bases and J 6 bases; bases outside gene matches: 7. CDR3 nucleotide sequence: TGTGCCAGCAGCCCCAGACTAGCGGGAGGGCGCGATACGCAGTATTTT. As protein: CASSPRLAGGRDTQYF.

In this sample, this clone turned up a few times. V is TRBV25-1 and J is TRBJ2-1; 7 nucleotides match TRBD1. The CDR3 has 12 amino acids. V lost 6 bases, J lost 7 bases, and 3 bases stayed unmatched. CDR1 is MGHDK and CDR2 is SYGVNS in the germline V gene. Written as DNA, the CDR3 is TGTGCCAGCAGCCAGACAGGGAATGAGCAGTTCTTC. It specifies CASSQTGNEQFF.

The V and J genes are TRBV19 and TRBJ2-7, with D possibly being TRBD1 (7 bases). V was clipped by 6 bases and J by 5 bases, with 17 bases between them. From germline, CDR1 is LNHDA and CDR2 SQIVND (reference sequence). The CDR3 totals 14 residues. As DNA, the CDR3 is TGTGCCAGTAGCCGGGGGCGACAGGGAAACGAGCAGTACTTC. Translation: CASSRGRQGNEQYF.

V and J are TRBV28 and TRBJ1-1; perhaps TRBD1 as D (6 bases). Germline V gene sequence: CDR1 MDHEN, CDR2 SYDVKM. CDR3 length equals 17 residues. Trimming pared 5 bases from V and 4 bases from J, leaving 23 bases between. CDR3 in amino acids: CASSPGVAADPFTEAFF. In DNA, the CDR3 is TGTGCCAGCAGTCCAGGGGTTGCGGCCGACCCGTTCACTGAAGCTTTCTTT.

The chain joins TRBV5-1 to TRBJ2-7; D is uncertain. From germline, CDR1 is SGHRS and CDR2 YFSETQ. Trimming took 0 bases from V and 3 from J, leaving 13 bases between them. This CDR3 has 15 residues. CDR3 region: CASSLVGGPSYEQYF. In DNA, the CDR3 is TGCGCCAGCAGCTTGGTTGGCGGTCCCAGCTACGAGCAGTACTTC.

This clone has a single count. The chain recombines TRBV11-2 with TRBJ1-6, with TRBD1 identical over 7 bases. V lost 2 bases to trimming and J lost 10 bases; unmatched junction nucleotides: 2. CDR1 is SGHAT, CDR2 FQNNGV, per germline. The CDR3 contains 13 residues. The CDR3: CASSLRGHSPLHF. The CDR3 DNA is TGTGCCAGCAGCTTAAGGGGGCACTCACCCCTCCACTTT.

The gene calls are TRBV29-1 and TRBJ2-3, with 7 bases that match TRBD2. The length of the CDR3 is 13 residues. Germline V gene lookup returns CDR1 SQVTM and CDR2 ANQGSEA. With V trimmed by 6 bases and J by 1 base, 4 bases remained unmatched. CDR3 DNA sequence: TGCAGCGTGGGCGGGAGTGGCACAGATACGCAGTATTTT. Translated: CSVGGSGTDTQYF.

The V and J genes are TRBV6-4 and TRBJ2-1; weak D call: TRBD2 (6 bases). V lost 0 bases to trimming and J lost 8 bases, with 11 bases between them. The length of the CDR3 is 14 residues. Germline V CDR1 and CDR2: MRHNA, SNTAGT. The CDR3 bases are TGTGCCAGCAGTGACTCTAGGGAGGTAGATGAGCAGTTCTTC. Translated: CASSDSREVDEQFF.

This clone was seen only a few times. This chain joins TRBV14 and TRBJ1-1; 7 nucleotides agree with TRBD1. The CDR3 is made up of 15 amino acids. Per germline, CDR1 SGHDN and CDR2 FVKESK. V gave up 4 bases and J gave up 1 base; unmatched junction bases: 6. CDR3: CASSPLQGWNTEAFF. CDR3 coding DNA: TGTGCCAGCAGCCCTCTACAGGGGTGGAACACTGAAGCTTTCTTT.

The CDR3 nucleotides read TGCGCCAGCAGCCCCCACACACAGGGATATGGCTACACCTTC. Amino acid sequence: CASSPHTQGYGYTF. The chain has TRBV4-1 and TRBJ1-2; D is possibly TRBD1 (6 bases). Per germline, CDR1 MGHRA and CDR2 YSYEKL. The CDR3 spans 14 residues. Trimming removed 4 bases at V and 5 bases at J, with 14 bases between.

The chain links TRBV7-8 to TRBJ2-5, with a tentative D call TRBD1 (5 bases). The CDR3 runs to 11 residues. Trimming took 11 bases from V and 4 from J, leaving 11 bases between them. Germline CDR1 is SGHVS and CDR2 is FQNEAQ. The CDR3: CAYWQGETQYF. CDR3 coding DNA: TGTGCCTATTGGCAGGGAGAGACCCAGTACTTC.

This chain links TRBV29-1 with TRBJ2-7; the D is unclear. Trimming took off 4 bases at V and 0 bases at J, with 10 bases between the two ends. Germline V gene sequence: CDR1 SQVTM, CDR2 ANQGSEA. The CDR3 sequence is 13 residues long. As DNA, the CDR3 is TGCAGCGTTGTGGGCAGGTTCTCCTACGAGCAGTACTTC. Protein product: CSVVGRFSYEQYF.